A single sample gave rise to the 10 T cell receptor beta chains below, sequenced in a study of human CD8 memory T cell subsets (dated by TCRdb to about 2020). A Human TCR Profiling Kit was used to prepare UMI-labeled 5' RACE TCRbeta libraries. TCRdb reprocessed the reads and lists each CDR3 protein sequence as a single entry, with no DNA. The sample's clone listing holds about 20,000 distinct CDR3 sequences. The top ten clones comprise around 5.8% of the sample. Sequenced sample: CD8+ T cells from PBMCs. These receptors were taken from a human donor in good health.

This chain uses TRBV4-2 with TRBJ2-7; TCRdb's D call of TRBD1 is untestable without DNA. CDR1 LGHNA and CDR2 YNFKEQ come from the germline V gene. This CDR3 has 16 residues. CDR3 sequence reads: CASSQDRGGSSYEQYF.

The gene calls are TRBV4-1 and TRBJ2-7. Germline CDR1 reads MGHRA; CDR2 reads YSYEKL. The CDR3 is made up of 15 amino acids. CDR3 protein: CASSQVQNRVNEQYF.

This rearrangement joins TRBV2 to TRBJ2-1; TCRdb reports TRBD1, a call that lacks DNA to check it against. CDR1 is SNHLY and CDR2 is FYNNEI in the germline V gene. This CDR3 is 14 amino acids long. Here the CDR3 reads CASSLSGGMDEQFF.

The genes are TRBV6-6 and TRBJ2-7; TCRdb indicates TRBD2, and absent DNA this call remains unverified. This CDR3 is 14 amino acids long. Germline V gene data show CDR1 as MNHNY and CDR2 as SVGAGI (reference sequence). This chain's CDR3 is CASDSGGSTYEQYF.

The chain employs TRBV12-3 or TRBV12-4 and TRBJ1-1. This CDR3 has 15 amino acids. CDR3 amino acids: CASSSDVERDTEAFF.

The genes are TRBV19 and TRBJ2-1. The CDR3 runs 12 residues. From germline, CDR1 is LNHDA and CDR2 SQIVND (reference sequence). CDR3 region: CASSISYNEQFF.

The chain links TRBV10-3 to TRBJ2-5. Germline V lookup: CDR1 ENHRY, CDR2 SYGVKD. The CDR3 has 13 amino acids. The CDR3 region is CAICSGLEETQYF.

This sequence joins TRBV28 and TRBJ1-1. This CDR3 is built from 13 residues. Looked up from germline, CDR1 is MDHEN and CDR2 is SYDVKM. CDR3 loop: CASSPQPFVGAFF. Drawing the rest from reference TRBV28 and TRBJ1-1, the complete variable domain is DVKVTQSSRYLVKRTGEKVFLECVQDMDHENMFWYRQDPGLGLRLIYFSYDVKMKEKGDIPEGYSVSREKKERFSLILESASTNQTSMYLCASSPQPFVGAFFGQGTRLTVV.

The J gene is TRBJ1-1, the V gene TRBV7-2. The germline gives CDR1 SGHTA, CDR2 FQGNSA. The CDR3 extends over 12 amino acids. The CDR3 reads CASSLKGREAFF.

Measured by frequency, this clonotype is medium-sized. The V call is TRBV5-1, the J call TRBJ2-2. Germline V gene lookup returns CDR1 SGHRS and CDR2 YFSETQ. The CDR3 covers 12 residues. CDR3 region: CASSLNTGELFF.